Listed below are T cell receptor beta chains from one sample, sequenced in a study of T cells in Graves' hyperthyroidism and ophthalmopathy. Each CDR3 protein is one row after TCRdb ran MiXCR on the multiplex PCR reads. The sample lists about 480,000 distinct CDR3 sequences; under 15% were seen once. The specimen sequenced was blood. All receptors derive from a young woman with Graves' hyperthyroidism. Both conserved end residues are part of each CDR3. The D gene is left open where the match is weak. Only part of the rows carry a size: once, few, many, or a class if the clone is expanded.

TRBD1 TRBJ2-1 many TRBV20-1 TGCAGTGCTAGTCCCGGGACAGGGAGCTCCTACAATGAGCAGTTCTTC CSASPGTGSSYNEQFF
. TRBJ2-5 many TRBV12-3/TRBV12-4 TGTGCCAGCAGTTTTGGGGGATGGGAGACCCAGTACTTC CASSFGGWETQYF
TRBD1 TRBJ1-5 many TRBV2 TGTGCCAGCAGTGAGGGACAGGCTTTCAATCAGCCCCAGCATTTT CASSEGQAFNQPQHF
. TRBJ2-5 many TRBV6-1 TGTGCCAGCAGCTCTGGACCCGGCGGAGAGACCCAGTACTTC CASSSGPGGETQYF
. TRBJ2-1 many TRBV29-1 TGCAGCGTTCAGCGGGCGAGCTCCTACAATGAGCAGTTCTTC CSVQRASSYNEQFF
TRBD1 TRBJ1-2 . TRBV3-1 TGTGCCAGCAGCCAAGCTCCAGGGGGCGGCTATGGCTACACCTTC CASSQAPGGGYGYTF
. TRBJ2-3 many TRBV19 TGTGCCAGTAGTGAGACTTACAGCACAGATACGCAGTATTTT CASSETYSTDTQYF
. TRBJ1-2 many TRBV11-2 TGTGCCAGCAGCTTTCGTAGCGAGCCCACCTTAGGTGGCTACACCTTC CASSFRSEPTLGGYTF
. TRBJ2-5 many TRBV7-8 TGTGCCAGCAGCGTAGTCGGCGGTGGGTATCGGGAGACCCAGTACTTC CASSVVGGGYRETQYF
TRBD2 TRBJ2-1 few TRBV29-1 TGCAGCGTTGAGGGACTAGCTACCTACAATGAGCAGTTCTTC CSVEGLATYNEQFF
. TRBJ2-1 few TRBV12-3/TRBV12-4 TGTGCCAGCAGTTTTAGTCCCGGGACGCCCTACAATGAGCAGTTCTTC CASSFSPGTPYNEQFF
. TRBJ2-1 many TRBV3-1 TGTGCCAGCAGCCAGGGCTTGGGGGGTTCCTACAATGAGCAGTTCTTC CASSQGLGGSYNEQFF
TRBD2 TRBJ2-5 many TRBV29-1 TGCAGCGTTGCCACTAGCGGGAGGTGGCAAGAGACCCAGTACTTC CSVATSGRWQETQYF
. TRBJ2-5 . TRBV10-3 TGTGCCATCAGTGAGTCGAGTGTGGGAGAGACCCAGTACTTC CAISESSVGETQYF
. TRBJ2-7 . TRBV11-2 TGTGCCAGCAGCTTAGGCGGGAGGGACAGGGTCCACGAGCAGTACTTC CASSLGGRDRVHEQYF
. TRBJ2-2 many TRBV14 TGTGCCAGCAGCCAATTCCAGGACGCGAACACCGGGGAGCTGTTTTTT CASSQFQDANTGELFF
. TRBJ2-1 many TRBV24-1 TGTGCCACCAGTGCATCTCGGAGCCCCTACAATGAGCAGTTCTTC CATSASRSPYNEQFF
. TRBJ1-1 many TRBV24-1 TGTGCCACCAGTGATTCGGCAGGGAACACTGAAGCTTTCTTT CATSDSAGNTEAFF
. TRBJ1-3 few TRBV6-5 TGTGCCAGCAGTTACGCGACAGCCGATTACTCTGGAAACACCATATATTTT CASSYATADYSGNTIYF
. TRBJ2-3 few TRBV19 TGTGCCAGTAATTCCTGGACTGACAGCACAGATACGCAGTATTTT CASNSWTDSTDTQYF
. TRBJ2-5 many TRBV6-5 TGTGCCAGCAGTTACCTTCGGGGGACGGAGACCCAGTACTTC CASSYLRGTETQYF
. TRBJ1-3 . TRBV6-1 TGTGCCAGCAGTGACGTTCGCTCTGGAAACACCATATATTTT CASSDVRSGNTIYF
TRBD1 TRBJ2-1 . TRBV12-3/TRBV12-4 TGTGCCAGCAGCCCCGGGGACAGCCTCCAGTTTTTTCGGTTCTTC CASSPGDSLQFFRFF
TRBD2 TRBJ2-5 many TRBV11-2 TGTGCCAGCAGCGCCCAAACTAGCGGGAGGTGGGAGACCCAGTACTTC CASSAQTSGRWETQYF
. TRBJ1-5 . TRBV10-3 TGTGCCAACCCAGGGTATCAGCCCCAGCATTTT CANPGYQPQHF
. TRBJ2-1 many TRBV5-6 TGTGCCAGCAGCTCGTCCAGGAATGAGCAGTTCTTC CASSSSRNEQFF
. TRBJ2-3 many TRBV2 TGTGCCAGCAGGCAGGGGCCCCTCACAGATACGCAGTATTTT CASRQGPLTDTQYF
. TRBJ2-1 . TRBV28 TGTGCCAGCCGAGTGACGCCTAGCTCCTACAATGAGCAGTTCTTC CASRVTPSSYNEQFF
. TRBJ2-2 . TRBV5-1 TGCGCCAGCAGAGGTTACCAGAACACCGGGGAGCTGTTTTTT CASRGYQNTGELFF
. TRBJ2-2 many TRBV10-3 TGTGCCATCACGACGGACTACAACACCGGGGAGCTGTTTTTT CAITTDYNTGELFF
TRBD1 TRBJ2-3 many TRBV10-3 TGTGCCATCAGTTCCGGGACAGGGGGCAAGGGTACGCAGTATTTT CAISSGTGGKGTQYF
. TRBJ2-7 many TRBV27 TGTGCCAGCAGCCCGGGGGCAGGGCCTAACTACGAGCAGTACTTC CASSPGAGPNYEQYF
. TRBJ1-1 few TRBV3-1 TGTGCCAGCAGCCAGATCCAGAACACTGAAGCTTTCTTT CASSQIQNTEAFF
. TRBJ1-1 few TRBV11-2 TGTGCCAGCAGCGATGGACGGACCATGAACACTGAAGCTTTCTTT CASSDGRTMNTEAFF
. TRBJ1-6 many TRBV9 TGTGCCAGCAGCGTAGATCGGGGACGGTCACCCCTCCACTTT CASSVDRGRSPLHF
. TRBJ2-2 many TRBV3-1 TGTGCCAGCAGCCCACGGGCGACTAGAGATACCGGGGAGCTGTTTTTT CASSPRATRDTGELFF
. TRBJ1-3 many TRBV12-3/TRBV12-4 TGTGCCAGCAGTTTCCGAGGGACCAGCTCTGGAAACACCATATATTTT CASSFRGTSSGNTIYF
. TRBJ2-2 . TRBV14 TGTGCCAGCAGCCCCCGTGGGGCAGGGATAGCCGGGGAGCTGTTTTTT CASSPRGAGIAGELFF
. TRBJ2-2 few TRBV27 TGTGCCAGCACCCCCGGACGTGGGGTTCGGGCCGGGGAGCTGTTTTTT CASTPGRGVRAGELFF
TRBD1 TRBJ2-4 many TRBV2 TGTGCCAGCAGTGAGAGACAGGGCGGGAACATTCAGTACTTC CASSERQGGNIQYF
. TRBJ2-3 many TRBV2 TGTGCCACCCCAGACTCCCAAGGTGGAGATACGCAGTATTTT CATPDSQGGDTQYF
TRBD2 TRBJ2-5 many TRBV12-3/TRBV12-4 TGTGCCAGCAGGGGACTAGTCCAAGAGACCCAGTACTTC CASRGLVQETQYF
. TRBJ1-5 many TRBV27 TGTGCCAGCAGTTTAGGAAGGGTGGATCAGCCCCAGCATTTT CASSLGRVDQPQHF
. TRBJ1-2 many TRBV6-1 TGTGCCAGCAGACTCACAGCGGACAGCCACTATGGCTACACCTTC CASRLTADSHYGYTF
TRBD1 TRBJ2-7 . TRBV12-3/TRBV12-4 TGTGCCAGCGGTGAAGGGACAGGGTACTACGAGCAGTACTTC CASGEGTGYYEQYF
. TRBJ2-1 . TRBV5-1 TGCGCCAGCAGCTCCCTGGGGAACAGTTACAATGAGCAGTTCTTC CASSSLGNSYNEQFF
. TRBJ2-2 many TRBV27 TGTGCCAGCAGGACTTTGGTGCAGGGTGACACCGGGGAGCTGTTTTTT CASRTLVQGDTGELFF
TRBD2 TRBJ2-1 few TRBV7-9 TGTGCCAGCAGCGCCAGGGGCGCGGGAGGGCCTAGTTCCTACAATGAGCAGTTCTTC CASSARGAGGPSSYNEQFF
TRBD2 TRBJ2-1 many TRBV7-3 TGTGCCAGCAGCTTAACGCCTCGGGAGGGTCACAATGAGCAGTTCTTC CASSLTPREGHNEQFF
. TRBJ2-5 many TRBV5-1 TGCGCCAGCAGCCTCCCACAGCCCGTCCCCGAGACCCAGTACTTC CASSLPQPVPETQYF
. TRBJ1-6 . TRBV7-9 TGTGCCAGCAGCTTAGGGGACATTCGGTCACCCCTCCACTTT CASSLGDIRSPLHF
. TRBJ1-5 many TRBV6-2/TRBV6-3 TGTGCCAGCAGCCAACCCCAAGGTCGGCCCCAGCATTTT CASSQPQGRPQHF